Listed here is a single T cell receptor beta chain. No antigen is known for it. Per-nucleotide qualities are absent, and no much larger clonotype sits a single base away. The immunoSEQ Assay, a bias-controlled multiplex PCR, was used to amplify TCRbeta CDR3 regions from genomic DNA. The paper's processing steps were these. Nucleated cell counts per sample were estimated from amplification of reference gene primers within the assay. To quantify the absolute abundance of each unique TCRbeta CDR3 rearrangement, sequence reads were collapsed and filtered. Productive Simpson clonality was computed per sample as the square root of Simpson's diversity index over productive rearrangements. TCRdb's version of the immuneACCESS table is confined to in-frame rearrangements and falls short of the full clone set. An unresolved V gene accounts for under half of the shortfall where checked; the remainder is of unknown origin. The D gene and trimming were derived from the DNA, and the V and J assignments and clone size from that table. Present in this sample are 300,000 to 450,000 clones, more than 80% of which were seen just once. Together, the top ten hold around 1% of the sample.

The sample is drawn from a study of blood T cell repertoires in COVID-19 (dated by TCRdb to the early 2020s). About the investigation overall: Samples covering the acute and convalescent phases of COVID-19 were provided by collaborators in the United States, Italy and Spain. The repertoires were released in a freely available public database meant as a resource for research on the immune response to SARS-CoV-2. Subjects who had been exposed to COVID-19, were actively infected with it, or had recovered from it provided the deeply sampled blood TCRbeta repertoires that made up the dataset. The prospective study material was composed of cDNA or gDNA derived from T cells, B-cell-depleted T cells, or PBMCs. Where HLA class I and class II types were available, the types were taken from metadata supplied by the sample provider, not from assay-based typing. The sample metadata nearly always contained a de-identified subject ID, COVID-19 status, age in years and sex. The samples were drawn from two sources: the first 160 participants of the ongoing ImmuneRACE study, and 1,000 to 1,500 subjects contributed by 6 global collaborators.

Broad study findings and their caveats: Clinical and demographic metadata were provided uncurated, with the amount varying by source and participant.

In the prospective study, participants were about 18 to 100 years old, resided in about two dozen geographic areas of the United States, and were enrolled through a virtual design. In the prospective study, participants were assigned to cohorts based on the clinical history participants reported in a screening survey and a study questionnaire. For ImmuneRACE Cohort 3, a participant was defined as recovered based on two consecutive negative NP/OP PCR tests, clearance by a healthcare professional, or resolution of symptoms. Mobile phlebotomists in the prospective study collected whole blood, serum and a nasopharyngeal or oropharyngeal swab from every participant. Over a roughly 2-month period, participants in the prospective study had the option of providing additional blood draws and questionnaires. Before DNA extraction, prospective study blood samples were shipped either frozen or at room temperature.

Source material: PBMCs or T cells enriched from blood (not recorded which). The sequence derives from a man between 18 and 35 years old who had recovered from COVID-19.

The CDR3 loop reads CASTTGEIQPQHF. The nucleotide sequence is given as TGTGCCAGTACGACAGGGGAGATTCAGCCCCAGCATTTT. Recombination joined TRBV12-3 or TRBV12-4 with TRBJ1-5; the central 8 bases match TRBD1. The CDR3 sequence holds 13 residues, the cysteine and phenylalanine included. Of all the DNA, just the CDR3 is kept, 39 bases in frame from base 1. V ends up 9 bases short and J 6 bases short, with an unmatched junction base count of 7.